The 11 T cell receptor beta chains in this list originate from one sample, sequenced in a study of T cell responses to AZD1222 COVID-19 vaccine. Sequencing used immunoSEQ multiplex PCR; TCRdb keeps in-frame clones, though not all of them. This table has roughly 150,000 clones, roughly 92% appearing once. This specimen was peripheral blood, taken on day 0 of AZD1222 vaccination. These receptors were collected from an adult in good health.

The V call is TRBV5-6, the J call TRBJ1-6; 9 bases fit TRBD1. The CDR3 length is 16 residues. The trim removed 3 bases at V and 2 bases at J, leaving 3 bases unmatched. Germline V gene sequence: CDR1 SGHDT, CDR2 YYEEEE. CDR3 bases: TGTGCCAGCAGCTCACAGGGGGCCCCCTATAATTCACCCCTCCACTTT. It codes for CASSSQGAPYNSPLHF.

The chain joins TRBV19 to TRBJ1-5; D call uncertain. The CDR3 loop spans 12 amino acids. Trimming cost V 2 bases and J 6 bases, with 5 bases left between them. CDR1 and CDR2 from the germline V gene are LNHDA and SQIVND (reference sequence). CDR3 sequence: CASSILGQPQHF. CDR3 DNA sequence: TGTGCCAGTAGTATATTGGGTCAGCCCCAGCATTTT.

This clone was seen once. The V call is TRBV5-4, the J call TRBJ1-6, with TRBD1 as a possible D gene (6 bases). Trimming removed 0 bases at V and 10 bases at J, with 11 bases between. CDR3 length: 14 residues. Germline CDR1 and CDR2: SGHNT and YYREEE (reference sequence). Here the CDR3 DNA reads TGTGCCAGCAGCTTGGACAGGGACTTCTCACCCCTCCACTTT. It codes for CASSLDRDFSPLHF.

The chain carries TRBV24-1 and TRBJ1-2; no reliable D call. Looked up from germline, CDR1 is KGHDR and CDR2 is SFDVKD. The CDR3 length is 13 residues. V shed 5 bases and J shed 2 bases, with 8 bases lying between them. The CDR3 is CATSGGENYGYTF. The CDR3 DNA sequence: TGTGCCACCAGTGGGGGTGAAAACTATGGCTACACCTTC.

This clone was observed a single time. V gene TRBV7-8 combines with J gene TRBJ1-5; D gene ambiguous. The germline V gene has CDR1 SGHVS and CDR2 FQNEAQ. The CDR3 is 17 amino acids. Between the trimmed V and J ends, which lost 1 base and 2 bases, there was a span of 15 bases. CDR3 DNA sequence: TGTGCCAGCAGCTTAGGAACCTGGGGAGACGGCAATCAGCCCCAGCATTTT. It specifies CASSLGTWGDGNQPQHF.

This chain uses TRBV18 with TRBJ2-7; 7 bases map to TRBD2. Trimming cost V 4 bases and J 3 bases; bases outside gene matches: 9. This CDR3 contains 15 residues. CDR1 and CDR2 from the germline V gene are KGHSH and LQKENI. The CDR3 loop is CASSRMEGRGYEQYF. The CDR3 region has the DNA TGTGCCAGCTCACGTATGGAGGGGAGGGGCTACGAGCAGTACTTC. The whole variable domain, filled in from reference TRBV18 and TRBJ2-7, reads NAGVMQNPRHLVRRRGQEARLRCSPMKGHSHVYWYRQLPEEGLKFMVYLQKENIIDESGMPKERFSAEFPKEGPSILRIQQVVRGDSAAYFCASSRMEGRGYEQYFGPGTRLTVT.

The chain recombines TRBV20-1 with TRBJ2-2; D is undetermined. V was shortened by 3 bases and J by 3 bases, with 17 bases between the two germline ends. Germline assignment: CDR1 DFQATT and CDR2 SNEGSKA (reference sequence). The CDR3 covers 16 residues. The CDR3 region has the DNA TGCAGTGCTAGTTTAGAAGGCCTAGGAGACACCGGGGAGCTGTTTTTT. It encodes CSASLEGLGDTGELFF.

This chain uses TRBV4-3 with TRBJ1-1, with TRBD1 identical over 10 bases. Germline CDR1 is LGHNA and CDR2 is YSLEER. Trimming took 0 bases from V and 0 from J; bases not matched to a gene: 10. The CDR3 sequence is 19 residues long. This CDR3 is CASSQDWFADRGVNTEAFF. The CDR3 DNA reads TGCGCCAGCAGCCAAGATTGGTTTGCGGACAGGGGGGTGAACACTGAAGCTTTCTTT.

This clone was picked up one time. V usage is TRBV5-1 and J usage is TRBJ2-1; D is perhaps TRBD1 (6 bases). Between the trimmed V and J ends, which lost 2 bases and 5 bases, there was a span of 14 bases. Germline V gene data show CDR1 as SGHRS and CDR2 as YFSETQ. This CDR3 contains 15 residues. The CDR3 sequence: CASSLVPGQNNEQFF. The DNA of the CDR3 is TGCGCCAGCAGCTTAGTCCCGGGACAAAACAATGAGCAGTTCTTC.

This chain links TRBV27 with TRBJ1-5; 7 bases map to TRBD1. Germline-derived CDR1 and CDR2 are MNHEY and SMNVEV (reference sequence). This CDR3 is 14 amino acids long. The junction had 7 bases not matched to a gene; V was cut back by 6 bases and J by 5 bases. The CDR3 loop is CASRKTGRDQPQHF. The CDR3 nucleotides read TGTGCCAGCAGGAAGACAGGGAGAGATCAGCCCCAGCATTTT.

The chain joins TRBV9 to TRBJ1-5, with D possibly matching TRBD1 (6 bases). This CDR3 region has 15 residues. Germline V CDR1 and CDR2: SGDLS, YYNGEE. Trimming took off 7 bases at V and 2 bases at J, with 16 bases between the two ends. The CDR3 nucleotides are TGTGCCAGCGCGAGGGGGGCGCTTGGCAATCAGCCCCAGCATTTT. Its protein product is CASARGALGNQPQHF.